The clone carrying this TCR beta chain was recorded a few times. Its antigen remains unknown. This record belongs to a study of T cell responses to AZD1222 COVID-19 vaccine. This table comes from immunoSEQ multiplex PCR, and its TCRdb copy is limited to in-frame clones, with some not included. Found here are roughly 120,000 clones, 70% to 90% of them singletons; the top ten hold about 1.6%. The CDR3 is 13 residues long. V dropped 5 bases and J dropped 0 bases, with 8 bases sitting between them. The germline V gene encodes CDR1 SGHTA and CDR2 FQGNSA. Study-wide points: Repertoire sampling occurred only after the peak T cell response.

The sample in question was peripheral blood, obtained on day 0 of AZD1222 vaccination. The chain couples TRBV7-2 to TRBJ2-7, with D unclear. The sequence derives from an adult in good health. The CDR3 DNA is TGTGCCAGCAGCCCTGGAATCTCCTACGAGCAGTACTTC. This gives the protein CASSPGISYEQYF.